The T cell receptor beta chain under discussion was sequenced for a study of cytomegalovirus exposure and HLA in healthy donors. Primers for the PCR totalled 60 Vbeta and 13 Jbeta. The protocol was immunoSEQ multiplex PCR, while the TCRdb copy is restricted to in-frame clones and leaves out a portion. The data show around 210,000 clones, around 80% seen once. Broader study findings: Earlier results showed most TCR beta V segments being productive about 87% or about 30% of the time.

Concerning this clone itself: What it binds is unknown.

The CDR3 has 17 amino acids. The germline CDR1 and CDR2 sequences are MGHRA and YSYEKL. V gave up 6 bases and J gave up 7 bases; unmatched junction bases: 17. The sample was PBMCs. The chain links TRBV4-1 to TRBJ2-4, with TRBD2 matching over 8 bases. The receptor's source is a boy aged 10-17 years in good health and CMV-seronegative. DNA for the CDR3: TGCGCCAGCAGAGATCTAACCGCGGGACTAGTTAGGAACATTCAGTACTTC. It specifies CASRDLTAGLVRNIQYF.